This T cell receptor (beta chain) derives from a study of OX40 agonist ivuxolimab in advanced cancers. Unmatched junction bases numbered 6, after V lost 3 bases and J lost 4 bases. CDR1 is ENHRY and CDR2 is SYGVKD in the germline V gene. This CDR3 is built from 16 residues. Researchers took blood at baseline, on cycle 4 day 1, and on cycle 7 day 1. Repertoires were generated with immunoSEQ multiplex PCR, while TCRdb's copy carries only in-frame clones and drops some. The data show 55,000 to 70,000 clones, with more than 85% seen just once and approximately 8% held by the top ten. This TCR came from an adult with an advanced solid tumor such as melanoma, head and neck, liver or kidney cancer. This chain links TRBV10-3 with TRBJ2-7; 13 bases match TRBD2. The starting material was CD4+ or CD8+ T cells sorted from blood, obtained in a trial of the OX40 agonist ivuxolimab. CDR3 in amino acids: CAISDQLAGGNYEQYF. CDR3 coding DNA: TGTGCCATCAGTGACCAACTAGCGGGGGGGAATTACGAGCAGTACTTC.